This T cell receptor (beta chain) was retrieved from a study of T-cell reconstitution after alpha-beta-depleted transplantation in children. This CDR3 spans 16 amino acids. The V gene lost 5 bases and the J gene lost 2 bases, with 16 bases spanning the gap. CDR1 and CDR2 from the germline V gene are SGHTA and FQGNSA. TCRbeta library construction was performed incorporating unique molecular identifiers. TCRdb reprocessed the PCR reads via MiXCR and lists one record per CDR3 protein. The sample holds roughly 490,000 distinct CDR3 sequences, about an eighth seen once. This clonotype was seen a few times. Its antigen is undetermined. General study findings and limits: Newly produced T cells mostly provided counts and TCRbeta diversity after one year, as hyperexpanded clones declined. Several hundred expanded graft clones reportedly supplied alpha-beta T cells about two months after transplant.

The source material was PBMCs, mostly from graft donor cells, sampled 180 days after TCRalphabeta/CD19-depleted stem cell transplant. J is TRBJ1-3 and V is TRBV7-2; D perhaps matches TRBD1 (5 bases). This TCR was recovered from a female patient between 2 and 10 years old who had a stem cell transplant for aplastic anemia, so the T cells may come from the graft donor. The chain's CDR3 is CASSILRAKAGNTIYF. CDR3 DNA: TGTGCCAGCAGCATCCTCAGGGCGAAGGCTGGAAACACCATATATTTT.